Below, 15 T cell receptor beta chains from the same sample are listed, as sequenced in a study of T cell clonotyping in hematopoietic cell transplantation. Produced via immunoSEQ multiplex PCR; TCRdb's table is partial and in-frame only. The top ten hold less than 3.5% of the sample, which has about 1,800 clones, roughly 92% seen once. Time point noted: recipient sample about 28 days before transplant, after cytoreduction. The source material was peripheral blood mononuclear cells, sampled before stem cell transplant. These receptor sequences come from a woman aged 45-65 years with acute myeloid leukemia. Some clones in this sample may be carry-over from other donors' samples.

The chain has TRBV6-1 and TRBJ2-7; D is possibly TRBD1 (8 bases). This CDR3 is 15 amino acids long. The V gene's germline CDR1 is MNHNS and CDR2 SASEGT. V was trimmed by 4 bases and J by 1 base, leaving 14 bases between them. The DNA of the CDR3 is TGTGCCAGCAGTGTTGAACAGGGGGGGTCCTACGAGCAGTACTTC. Encoded protein: CASSVEQGGSYEQYF.

The chain carries TRBV11-2 and TRBJ2-7; no definite D call. Germline V CDR1 and CDR2: SGHAT, FQNNGV. This CDR3 region has 15 residues. V was shortened by 1 base and J by 0 bases, with 10 bases between the two germline ends. CDR3 nucleotide sequence: TGTGCCAGCAGCTTAGGCCCTTCGGGCTCCTACGAGCAGTACTTC. Translating it yields CASSLGPSGSYEQYF.

The rearrangement uses TRBV4-2 and TRBJ1-1; D is unresolved. CDR1 LGHNA and CDR2 YNFKEQ come from the germline V gene. V was trimmed by 0 bases and J by 1 base, leaving 3 bases between them. This CDR3 has 13 amino acids. This chain's CDR3 is CASSQERNTEAFF. CDR3 nucleotide sequence: TGTGCCAGCAGCCAAGAAAGGAACACTGAAGCTTTCTTT.

CDR3 loop: CASSQQGTPNEKLFF. DNA for the CDR3: TGTGCCAGCAGCCAACAGGGGACCCCTAATGAAAAACTGTTTTTT. This rearrangement joins TRBV5-4 to TRBJ1-4, with TRBD1 matching over 7 bases. CDR1 is SGHNT and CDR2 is YYREEE in the germline V gene (reference sequence). The J segment lost 3 bases and the V segment lost 4 bases, leaving 6 bases of the junction unmatched. The CDR3 runs 15 residues.

In the case of this clone: No DNA is shown, since the ends of the CDR3 on it are uncertain; the CDR3 is the one TCRdb lists. The chain links TRBV7-2 to TRBJ1-1; TRBD1 is the table's D call and was not checked against the DNA. The CDR3 length equals 13 residues, ends included. Germline V gene lookup returns CDR1 SGHTA and CDR2 FQGNSA. The CDR3 region is CASSLNVGRGTFF.

This chain links TRBV2 with TRBJ2-1; the D gene is possibly TRBD1 (5 bases). Trimming took off 4 bases at V and 7 bases at J, with 11 bases between the two ends. This CDR3 spans 13 amino acids. Germline V gene sequence: CDR1 SNHLY, CDR2 FYNNEI. This CDR3 is CASSGGRWNEQFF. The CDR3 bases are TGTGCCAGCAGTGGGGGCAGGTGGAATGAGCAGTTCTTC.

V and J are TRBV19 and TRBJ2-1; TRBD1 is a possible D gene (6 bases). CDR3 length: 16 residues. V was shortened by 6 bases and J by 0 bases, with 15 bases between the two germline ends. Looked up from germline, CDR1 is LNHDA and CDR2 is SQIVND (reference sequence). In DNA, the CDR3 is TGTGCCAGTAGCGTCCGAGGGGGTAGCTCCTACAATGAGCAGTTCTTC. Translation: CASSVRGGSSYNEQFF.

The chain has TRBV20-1 and TRBJ2-1, with a weak D call TRBD2 (5 bases). Germline V gene lookup returns CDR1 DFQATT and CDR2 SNEGSKA (reference sequence). The CDR3 is 11 residues long. The ends were cut back, 7 bases at V and 9 bases at J, with 13 bases in the middle. The DNA for the CDR3 is TGCAGTGTGCAGACCGGGGTTGAGCAGTTCTTC. Encoded protein: CSVQTGVEQFF.

The rearrangement uses TRBV30 and TRBJ2-2, with D possibly being TRBD1 or TRBD2 (5 bases each). Trimming pared 1 base from V and 7 bases from J, leaving 13 bases between. Looked up from germline, CDR1 is GTSNPN and CDR2 is SVGIG (reference sequence). CDR3 length: 14 residues. For the CDR3, the DNA is TGTGCCTGGAGTGGGGGGTCCAACGTCGGGGAGCTGTTTTTT. Translating gives CAWSGGSNVGELFF.

The rearrangement links TRBV10-3 to TRBJ1-1; 9 bases match TRBD1. Germline V CDR1 and CDR2: ENHRY, SYGVKD. J gave up 9 bases and V 4 bases, and 12 bases lay outside the gene matches. CDR3 size: 15 residues. The CDR3 protein is CAISGGQGGRTQAFF. CDR3 DNA: TGTGCCATCAGTGGGGGACAGGGAGGGCGGACCCAAGCTTTCTTT.

The V call is TRBV5-1, the J call TRBJ2-3; D is possibly TRBD1 (5 bases). The V gene lost 4 bases and the J gene lost 3 bases, with 12 bases spanning the gap. CDR3 size: 14 residues. Germline V CDR1 and CDR2: SGHRS, YFSETQ. The CDR3 bases are TGCGCCAGCAGCCAGGGCTTGGGTACAGATACGCAGTATTTT. Translated, it gives CASSQGLGTDTQYF.

As DNA, the CDR3 is TGTGCCAGCAGCAAAGGGGACAGGGCTTTCTCCTACGAGCAGTACTTC. Protein sequence: CASSKGDRAFSYEQYF. V usage is TRBV14 and J usage is TRBJ2-7; 9 positions agree with TRBD1. The CDR3 totals 16 residues. Germline CDR1 reads SGHDN; CDR2 reads FVKESK. J was trimmed by 0 bases and V by 5 bases; bases with no gene match: 8.

The rearrangement links TRBV7-3 to TRBJ1-1; TRBD1 matches 8 bases. The length of the CDR3 is 13 residues. CDR1 is SGHTA, CDR2 FQGTGA, per germline. J gave up 5 bases and V 6 bases, and 5 bases lay outside the gene matches. CDR3 loop: CASSRTGRTEAFF. The CDR3 DNA reads as TGTGCCAGCAGTAGGACAGGGCGGACTGAAGCTTTCTTT.

The rearrangement links TRBV7-2 to TRBJ2-2; D perhaps matches TRBD2 (6 bases). Germline V gene sequence: CDR1 SGHTA, CDR2 FQGNSA. V was shortened by 3 bases and J by 7 bases, with 9 bases between the two germline ends. The CDR3 is 13 amino acids. The CDR3 sequence: CASSFMGGGELFF. The CDR3 nucleotides are TGTGCCAGCAGCTTCATGGGGGGCGGGGAGCTGTTTTTT.

The chain has TRBV2 and TRBJ2-7, with D perhaps matching TRBD1 or TRBD2 (5 bases each). This CDR3 has 16 residues. The germline V gene encodes CDR1 SNHLY and CDR2 FYNNEI. V was pared by 1 base and J by 2 bases, with 15 bases between. The CDR3 sequence is CASSEGGWADAYEQYF. The CDR3 DNA follows: TGTGCCAGCAGTGAAGGGGGGTGGGCGGACGCCTACGAGCAGTACTTC.